The 19 T cell receptor beta chains below all came from one sample that was sequenced in a study of regulatory T cells in long-lasting Graves disease. Assembly of TCR beta libraries relied on iRepertoire HTBI primers together with Arm-PCR of CDR3 regions. One entry per CDR3 protein results from TCRdb running MiXCR on the multiplex PCR reads. The table lists about 470,000 distinct CDR3 sequences, 15% of them singletons, with 16% in the top ten. Time point described: newly diagnosed GD, antithyroid drugs for less than 3 months. There was RNA extracted from PBMCs, and the TCR library was made from it. The sample was also linked to a second study, of T cells in Graves' hyperthyroidism and ophthalmopathy.

Sequenced material: peripheral blood mononuclear cells (PBMCs), taken at new diagnosis, from a patient treated with antithyroid drugs. These receptors all come from a woman aged 25 to 39 with Graves disease.

This clonotype was counted many times. The gene calls are TRBV30 and TRBJ2-5; D not resolved. Germline V CDR1 and CDR2: GTSNPN, SVGIG (reference sequence). V lost 5 bases, J lost 1 base, and 8 bases lay in between. CDR3 length equals 12 residues. The CDR3 DNA reads as TGTGCCTGGGAGAACGGCCAAGAGACCCAGTACTTC. The encoded protein is CAWENGQETQYF. Drawing the rest from reference TRBV30 and TRBJ2-5, the complete variable domain is SQTIHQWPATLVQPVGSPLSLECTVEGTSNPNLYWYRQAAGRGLQLLFYSVGIGQISSEVPQNLSASRPQDRQFILSSKKLLLSDSGFYLCAWENGQETQYFGPGTRLLVL.

This clonotype was counted many times. The chain combines TRBV7-9 with TRBJ2-5, with no clear D. This CDR3 is built from 13 residues. Germline CDR1 and CDR2: SEHNR and FQNEAQ (reference sequence). The V end was cut by 1 base, the J end by 7 bases, with 10 bases between. The CDR3 is CASSLEPGRTQYF. CDR3 sequence (DNA): TGTGCCAGCAGCTTAGAACCCGGAAGGACCCAGTACTTC. The full variable domain, in which reference TRBV7-9 and TRBJ2-5 provide the parts outside the CDR3, is DTGVSQNPRHKITKRGQNVTFRCDPISEHNRLYWYRQTLGQGPEFLTYFQNEAQLEKSRLLSDRFSAERPKGSFSTLEIQRTEQGDSAMYLCASSLEPGRTQYFGPGTRLLVL.

This clonotype was seen ten or more times. The chain is built from TRBV6-2 or TRBV6-3 and TRBJ2-1; 14 bases line up with TRBD2. From germline, CDR1 is MNHEY and CDR2 SVGEGT. V gave up 2 bases and J gave up 9 bases; unmatched junction bases: 6. This CDR3 has 16 residues. CDR3 sequence: CASSYTPGLAGVEQFF. The CDR3 bases are TGTGCCAGCAGTTACACGCCGGGACTAGCGGGAGTTGAGCAGTTCTTC.

In DNA form, the CDR3 reads TGCGCCAGCAGCCAAGATGCCGACAGAAGGGCTTTCTTT. Amino acid sequence: CASSQDADRRAFF. V and J are TRBV4-1 and TRBJ1-1; a possible D gene is TRBD1 (5 bases). The CDR3 spans 13 residues. Trimming stripped 0 bases from V and 11 bases from J, with 13 bases between. Germline V CDR1 and CDR2: MGHRA, YSYEKL.

J is TRBJ2-3 and V is TRBV30, with 10 positions matching TRBD2. After removal of 3 bases from V and 2 bases from J, the junction contained 5 bases not matched to a gene. This CDR3 is built from 15 residues. Germline lookup yields CDR1 GTSNPN and CDR2 SVGIG (reference sequence). CDR3 nucleotide sequence: TGTGCCTGGAGGGGGCTAGCGGGAGACACAGATACGCAGTATTTT. Protein: CAWRGLAGDTDTQYF.

This clonotype was seen ten or more times. The chain combines TRBV3-1 with TRBJ2-1; 9 bases fit TRBD2. CDR3 length: 15 amino acids. Germline V lookup: CDR1 LGHDT, CDR2 YNNKEL (reference sequence). The junction had 7 bases not matched to a gene; V was cut back by 4 bases and J by 6 bases. This chain's CDR3 is CASSLIAGAGNEQFF. CDR3 sequence (DNA): TGTGCCAGCAGCCTTATAGCGGGAGCGGGCAATGAGCAGTTCTTC.

There are many counts of this clonotype. The chain combines TRBV11-2 with TRBJ1-1, with D hard to call. CDR3 length: 15 amino acids. Germline V gives CDR1 SGHAT, CDR2 FQNNGV. Trimming stripped 0 bases from V and 7 bases from J, with 15 bases between. The CDR3 protein is CASSLDRAPWGEAFF. The CDR3 DNA reads TGTGCCAGCAGCTTAGATAGAGCCCCCTGGGGTGAAGCTTTCTTT.

This clonotype showed up just once. At one end the junction does not follow the germline gene, possibly because of a read error. The V gene is TRBV6-5, the J gene TRBJ1-2; D possibly corresponds to TRBD1 (5 bases). The germline gives CDR1 MNHEY, CDR2 SVGAGI. This CDR3 is 13 amino acids long. CDR3 residues: CASSYSKGPGYIF. CDR3 in DNA: TGTGCCAGCAGTTACTCGAAGGGACCCGGCTACATCTTC.

There are many counts of this clonotype. At one end the junction does not follow the germline gene, possibly because of a read error. This sequence joins TRBV5-1 and TRBJ1-1; D is undetermined. The CDR3 has 11 amino acids. CDR1 and CDR2 (germline): SGHRS, YFSETQ. CDR3 amino acids: CASSFGGEAFF. In DNA form, the CDR3 reads TGTGCCAGCAGCTTTGGAGGGGAAGCTTTCTTT.

This clonotype was observed at least ten times. The chain carries TRBV24-1 and TRBJ2-3, with D possibly TRBD2 on 5 matching bases. The CDR3 has 15 residues. Germline values: CDR1 KGHDR, CDR2 SFDVKD. The ends were cut back, 2 bases at V and 6 bases at J, with 14 bases in the middle. The CDR3 DNA reads as TGTGCCACCAGTGATTCTCGGCGGGCGACCGATACGCAGTATTTT. This codes for CATSDSRRATDTQYF.

This clonotype was observed a few times. V is TRBV27 and J is TRBJ2-2; the D is unclear. Looked up from germline, CDR1 is MNHEY and CDR2 is SMNVEV (reference sequence). Between the trimmed V and J ends, which lost 1 base and 4 bases, there was a span of 10 bases. CDR3 length: 15 amino acids. As DNA, the CDR3 is TGTGCCAGCAGTTTATTCCTGGTCCCCACCGGGGAGCTGTTTTTT. It yields the protein CASSLFLVPTGELFF.

This clonotype was recorded many times. The chain has TRBV9 and TRBJ2-3, with D perhaps TRBD2 (6 bases). The CDR3 extends over 16 amino acids. Trimming cost V 3 bases and J 0 bases, with 14 bases left between them. Germline V gene data show CDR1 as SGDLS and CDR2 as YYNGEE. In nucleotides, the CDR3 is TGTGCCAGCAGCGAATTTGGAGGGCAAAGCACAGATACGCAGTATTTT. This codes for CASSEFGGQSTDTQYF.

This clonotype came up many times. The rearrangement joins TRBV15 to TRBJ2-5, with D tentatively TRBD1 or TRBD2 (5 bases each). This CDR3 has 15 amino acids. Germline loops: CDR1 LNHNV, CDR2 YYDKDF (reference sequence). V was pared by 4 bases and J by 2 bases, with 14 bases between. CDR3 sequence (DNA): TGTGCCACCAGCACGGGGACCGTTAATCAAGAGACCCAGTACTTC. Translated, it gives CATSTGTVNQETQYF.

CDR3 amino acids: CASSIAGTPNTEAFF. CDR3 DNA sequence: TGTGCCAGTAGTATCGCCGGGACACCCAACACTGAAGCTTTCTTT. This chain uses TRBV19 with TRBJ1-1; the D gene is possibly TRBD1 (6 bases). Trimming took 3 bases from V and 2 from J, leaving 13 bases between them. This CDR3 contains 15 residues. CDR1 LNHDA and CDR2 SQIVND come from the germline V gene (reference sequence).

This clonotype was seen many times. The chain has TRBV3-1 and TRBJ2-5, with a weak D call TRBD1 (5 bases). The CDR3 totals 14 residues. The germline V gene has CDR1 LGHDT and CDR2 YNNKEL (reference sequence). Trimming took off 3 bases at V and 1 base at J, with 9 bases between the two ends. This CDR3 reads CASSQRQSQETQYF. The CDR3 DNA reads as TGTGCCAGCAGCCAGAGACAGAGCCAAGAGACCCAGTACTTC.

This clonotype was counted many times. J is TRBJ2-7 and V is TRBV11-1; the match to TRBD2 covers 10 bases. The trim removed 2 bases at V and 4 bases at J, leaving 2 bases unmatched. This CDR3 comprises 14 residues. CDR1 is SGHAT, CDR2 FQDESV, per germline (reference sequence). The CDR3 coding sequence is TGTGCCAGCAGCTTACTAGCGGGAGTATACGAGCAGTACTTC. Its translation: CASSLLAGVYEQYF.

As regards this clonotype: Being one base from a much bigger clone, this may be a read error. CDR3 residues: CASSAGLASPYEQYF. CDR3 nucleotide sequence: TGTGCCAGCAGTGCGGGACTAGCGTCGCCCTACGAGCAGTACTTC. The chain employs TRBV6-4 and TRBJ2-7; TRBD2 aligns across 10 bases. The CDR3 length is 15 residues. The ends lost 4 bases at V and 2 bases at J; junction bases unmatched: 5. Per the germline V gene, CDR1 is MRHNA and CDR2 is SNTAGT.

V is TRBV7-9 and J is TRBJ1-4; D gene unclear. This CDR3 contains 12 residues. CDR1 and CDR2 from the germline V gene are SEHNR and FQNEAQ (reference sequence). Trimming removed 8 bases from V and 10 bases from J, with 14 bases in between. In nucleotides, the CDR3 is TGTGCCAGCTCCAGTGGGGAAGGAAAACTGTTTTTT. It specifies CASSSGEGKLFF.

This clonotype has a handful of counts. The chain uses TRBV19 and TRBJ1-2; the match to TRBD1 covers 8 bases. Trimming at V came to 6 bases and at J to 1 base, leaving 4 bases not matched to a gene. Germline assignment: CDR1 LNHDA and CDR2 SQIVND (reference sequence). The CDR3 is 14 residues long. This CDR3 reads CASRGDRNNYGYTF. The CDR3 bases are TGTGCCAGTAGGGGGGACAGGAATAACTATGGCTACACCTTC.